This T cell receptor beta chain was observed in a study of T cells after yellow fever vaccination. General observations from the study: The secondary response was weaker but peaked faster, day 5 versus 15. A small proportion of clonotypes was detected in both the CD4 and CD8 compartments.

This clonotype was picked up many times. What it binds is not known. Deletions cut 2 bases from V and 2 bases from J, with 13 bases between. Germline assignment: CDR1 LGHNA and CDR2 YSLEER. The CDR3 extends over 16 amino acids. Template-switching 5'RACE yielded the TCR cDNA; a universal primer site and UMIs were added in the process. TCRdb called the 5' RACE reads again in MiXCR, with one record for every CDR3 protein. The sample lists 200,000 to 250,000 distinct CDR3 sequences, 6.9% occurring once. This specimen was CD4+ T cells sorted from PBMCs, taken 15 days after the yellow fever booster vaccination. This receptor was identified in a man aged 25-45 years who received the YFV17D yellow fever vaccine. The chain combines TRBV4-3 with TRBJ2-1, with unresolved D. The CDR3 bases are TGCGCCAGCAGCCAATCCGACACGCGACCCTACAATGAGCAGTTCTTC. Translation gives CASSQSDTRPYNEQFF.